Listed below are T cell receptor beta chains from one sample, sequenced in a study of blood T cell repertoires in COVID-19. Some clones are missing from TCRdb's copy, which holds only in-frame ones; the method was immunoSEQ multiplex PCR. The sample includes under 200,000 clones, under 85% of them seen just once. Source material: peripheral blood. The receptor set was obtained from a woman of 80 years or more with acute or convalescent COVID-19. CDR3s include the opening cysteine and the closing phenylalanine or tryptophan. The order of the fields is V gene, J gene, D gene, clone size, CDR3 DNA, CDR3 protein. D genes are given only for firm matches. Part of the rows lack a size; the others show once, few, many or a class for expanded clones.

TRBV7-8	TRBJ2-1	NA	NA	TGTGCCAGCAGCCCCAGGCGGGATACTTACTACAATGAGCAGTTCTTC	CASSPRRDTYYNEQFF
TRBV10-2	TRBJ1-2	NA	NA	TGCGCCAGCAGTGGCAGGACAGTCCATGGCTACACCTTC	CASSGRTVHGYTF
TRBV9	TRBJ2-6	NA	NA	TGTGCCAGCAGCCGCGGGGATTACGGGGCCAACGTCCTGACTTTC	CASSRGDYGANVLTF
TRBV7-9	TRBJ2-5	NA	few	TGTGCCAGCAGCTTAGCGGGGCAGGGAGAGACCCAGTACTTC	CASSLAGQGETQYF
TRBV19	TRBJ2-2	TRBD1	NA	TGTGCCAGTAGTACAAATCCGGGACAGGGGTCAATGGAGCTGTTTTTT	CASSTNPGQGSMELFF
TRBV15	TRBJ1-1	NA	NA	TGTGCCACCAGCAGAGCCAGAAATCAGGGTTTGAACACTGAAGCTTTCTTT	CATSRARNQGLNTEAFF
TRBV19	TRBJ1-2	TRBD1	NA	TGTGCCAGTAGTATACACACAGGGGCCGCTGACACTAACTATGGCTACACCTTC	CASSIHTGAADTNYGYTF
TRBV7-3	TRBJ1-1	TRBD1	NA	TGTGCCAGCAGCCCCCGGGCAGGGGGCATGGGCACTGAAGCTTTCTTT	CASSPRAGGMGTEAFF
TRBV27	TRBJ2-1	NA	few	TGTGCCAGCAGTTTATCCGGGAACTCCTACAATGAGCAGTTCTTC	CASSLSGNSYNEQFF
TRBV7-8	TRBJ2-1	TRBD2	NA	TGTGCCAGCAGCCCTAGCGGAACGGGGGATAATGAGCAGTTCTTC	CASSPSGTGDNEQFF
TRBV4-1	TRBJ2-1	TRBD2	once	TGCGCCAGCAGCCAAGATCCCGGGACTAGCCTGTACAATGAGCAGTTCTTC	CASSQDPGTSLYNEQFF
TRBV6-1	TRBJ2-7	TRBD2	NA	TGTGCCAGCAGTGAATGGGGGGGAGAGGGATGGGGGGAGCAGTACTTC	CASSEWGGEGWGEQYF
TRBV2	TRBJ2-5	TRBD2	NA	TGTGCCAGCAGACTAGCGGGAGGAGAGACCCAGTACTTC	CASRLAGGETQYF
TRBV2	TRBJ1-2	TRBD1	NA	TGTGCCAGCAATGGACAGGTTTCAGGGGGCTACACCTTC	CASNGQVSGGYTF
TRBV10-3	TRBJ2-3	NA	NA	TGTGCCATCAGCAATAGCGTCGTTACAGATACGCAGTATTTT	CAISNSVVTDTQYF
TRBV7-6	TRBJ2-3	NA	few	TGTGCCAGCAGCCCCAAGGGGGGCACAGATACGCAGTATTTT	CASSPKGGTDTQYF
TRBV20-1	TRBJ1-1	TRBD1	NA	TGCAAAATCGACAGGGGCACTGAAGCTTTCTTT	CKIDRGTEAFF
TRBV18	TRBJ2-7	NA	NA	TGTGCCAGCTCACCCCCCGTGTCCTACGAGCAGTACTTC	CASSPPVSYEQYF
TRBV6-1	TRBJ1-2	NA	NA	TGTGCCAGCAGTGAACAGGGGAACGTCAACTCTGGCTACACCTTC	CASSEQGNVNSGYTF
TRBV27	TRBJ1-2	TRBD1	NA	TGTGCCAGCAGCTACAGGGGGGCGTATGGCTACACCTTC	CASSYRGAYGYTF
TRBV6-5	TRBJ2-7	NA	NA	TGTGCCAGCAGTTACACCCGTGGCGTAGGCGGCTACGAGCAGTACTTC	CASSYTRGVGGYEQYF
TRBV19	TRBJ1-1	NA	NA	TGTGCCAGTAGTGGAAGGAGGGACGGCACGGCTTTCTTT	CASSGRRDGTAFF
TRBV7-9	TRBJ2-1	NA	few	TGTGCCAGCAGCTTTGGACTGTCTGGCGGTTACAATGAGCAGTTCTTC	CASSFGLSGGYNEQFF
TRBV18	TRBJ1-1	NA	NA	TGTGCCAGCTCCTCAGCGATGGGGAGCACTGAAGCTTTCTTT	CASSSAMGSTEAFF
TRBV16	TRBJ1-6	TRBD1	few	TGTGCCAGCAGCCAAAGGACAGGGAATTCACCCCTCCACTTT	CASSQRTGNSPLHF
TRBV28	TRBJ1-2	TRBD1	NA	TGTGCCAGCAGTGGAACAGGGGAGGCTAACTATGGCTACACCTTC	CASSGTGEANYGYTF
TRBV9	TRBJ2-3	TRBD2	NA	TGTGCCAGCAGCGTAGCTAGCGGGAGGGCATACACAGATACGCAGTATTTT	CASSVASGRAYTDTQYF
TRBV9	TRBJ1-2	NA	NA	TGTGCCAGCAGCGTGGGAGGGGGTACGGCTGGCTACACCTTC	CASSVGGGTAGYTF
TRBV7-9	TRBJ1-4	NA	NA	TGTGCCAGCGAAGAAAGGGGTTTTGAAAAACTGTTTTTT	CASEERGFEKLFF
TRBV19	TRBJ2-1	TRBD1	NA	TGTGCCAGTAGTGGGACAGGGGGCAGGAATGAGCAGTTCTTC	CASSGTGGRNEQFF
TRBV3-1/TRBV3-2	TRBJ2-7	NA	NA	TGTGCCAGCAGCCCGCACGAAGGGGCCGAGCAGTACTTC	CASSPHEGAEQYF
TRBV12-5	TRBJ1-1	NA	NA	TGTGCTAGTGGATCAAGGGGCACTGAAGCTTTCTTT	CASGSRGTEAFF
TRBV7-3	TRBJ2-3	NA	NA	TGTGCCAGCAGCTTAACTGGGAGCTTCGATACGCAGTATTTT	CASSLTGSFDTQYF
TRBV5-1	TRBJ2-1	TRBD2	NA	TGCGCCAGCAGCGGGAGCGGGGGCCTCTCCTACAATGAGCAGTTCTTC	CASSGSGGLSYNEQFF
TRBV7-9	TRBJ2-2	TRBD1	NA	TGTGCCAGCAGACCAGACAGGGACACCGGGGAGCTGTTTTTT	CASRPDRDTGELFF
TRBV5-5	TRBJ1-6	TRBD1	NA	TGTGCCAGCAGCTTCCAGGACAGGGGGCTATCACCCCTCCACTTT	CASSFQDRGLSPLHF
TRBV7-3	TRBJ2-1	NA	few	TGTGCCAGCAGCTTAACGGGGGGGCCTGAGCAGTTCTTC	CASSLTGGPEQFF
TRBV6-2/TRBV6-3	TRBJ2-1	TRBD2	NA	TGTGCCAGCAGTTACTTTCTAGCGGTAGCGGGGATAACCAATGAGCAGTTCTTC	CASSYFLAVAGITNEQFF
TRBV7-6	TRBJ1-4	NA	NA	TGTGCCAGCAGCGCCGGAAAACAATATTCGCGGGAACTGTTTTTT	CASSAGKQYSRELFF
TRBV21-1	TRBJ2-1	NA	NA	TGTGCCAGCAGCAAAGCTAACGGGGGGTCGGGTGTAGAGCAGTTCTTC	CASSKANGGSGVEQFF
TRBV5-1	TRBJ1-2	TRBD1	NA	TGCGCCAGCAGCTTGGGGACAGGGGGCTATGGCTACACCTTC	CASSLGTGGYGYTF
TRBV6-6	TRBJ1-1	TRBD1	NA	TGTGCCAGCTGGACAGGAGGGCGGGACACTGAAGCTTTCTTT	CASWTGGRDTEAFF
TRBV19	TRBJ1-2	NA	few	TGTGCCAGTACCAGCAATGCCGGGACAAGATATGGCTACACCTTC	CASTSNAGTRYGYTF
TRBV19	TRBJ2-5	NA	NA	TGTGCCAGTATGGGCACGATGATGGGGACCCAGTACTTC	CASMGTMMGTQYF
TRBV10-1	TRBJ1-1	TRBD1	NA	TGCGCCAGCAGTGAGTCGAGGGGGCCGGGGGCCGAAGCTTTCTTT	CASSESRGPGAEAFF
TRBV3-1/TRBV3-2	TRBJ2-1	TRBD1	NA	TGTGCCAGCAGCGGATACGGGACAGGGGGCGCCTTAGATCCCCGTAGCTCCTACAATGAGCAGTTCTTC	CASSGYGTGGALDPRSSYNEQFF
TRBV30	TRBJ1-1	NA	once	TGTGCCTGGAGTTATCAGGGGCTCACTGAAGCTTTCTTT	CAWSYQGLTEAFF
TRBV6-2/TRBV6-3	TRBJ1-5	NA	NA	TGTGCCAGCAGTTTCCAGGGCTCCAATCAGCCCCAGCATTTT	CASSFQGSNQPQHF